One sample yielded the 25 T cell receptor beta chains listed below, sequenced in a study of CD8+ T cells in alopecia areata (dated by TCRdb to the late 2010s). Preparation of the library involved the immunoSEQ multiplex PCR assay. RNA was extracted from all samples and reverse transcribed into cDNA as template for TCR sequencing. The immuneACCESS repertoire file appears here via TCRdb, limited to in-frame rearrangements. These files lack a portion of the clones; in checked studies, under half of the deficit traces to unresolved V genes, and the cause of the others is not known. Across this sample there are 140,000 to 150,000 clones, with 62% seen only once. The ten biggest clones cover about 40% of the sample. The specimen was CD8+ T cells sorted from blood. These receptors were collected from a human donor in good health.

The rearrangement joins TRBV4-1 to TRBJ2-2, with D tentatively TRBD1 (5 bases). The ends were cut back, 3 bases at V and 4 bases at J, with 12 bases in the middle. The CDR3 has 15 residues. Germline CDR1 and CDR2: MGHRA and YSYEKL. CDR3 in DNA: TGCGCCAGCAGCCAGTCAGGGCGTGGCACCGGGGAGCTGTTTTTT. Translation: CASSQSGRGTGELFF.

The V and J genes are TRBV25-1 and TRBJ2-3; D is undetermined. The V gene's germline CDR1 is MGHDK and CDR2 SYGVNS. The CDR3 consists of 13 residues. Trimming cost V 5 bases and J 2 bases, with 8 bases left between them. CDR3 sequence (DNA): TGTGCCAGCAGTTCCTTGCCCACAGATACGCAGTATTTT. Residues: CASSSLPTDTQYF.

V is TRBV27 and J is TRBJ2-4; D might be TRBD2 (6 bases). The CDR3 covers 13 residues. Germline CDR1 reads MNHEY; CDR2 reads SMNVEV (reference sequence). V lost 5 bases to trimming and J lost 8 bases, with 13 bases between them. Here the CDR3 reads CASSGLASYIQYF. The CDR3 bases are TGTGCCAGCAGTGGGCTAGCGTCATACATTCAGTACTTC.

The DNA for the CDR3 is TGCAGTGCTAGGTGGATGTATGAGCAGTTCTTC. Protein sequence: CSARWMYEQFF. The V and J genes are TRBV20-1 and TRBJ2-1; D not certain. CDR1 and CDR2 (germline): DFQATT, SNEGSKA (reference sequence). Between the trimmed V and J ends, which lost 3 bases and 8 bases, there was a span of 8 bases. This CDR3 comprises 11 residues.

The chain has TRBV29-1 and TRBJ1-1; no clear D gene. The length of the CDR3 is 11 residues. Deletions cut 2 bases from V and 10 bases from J, with 11 bases between. Germline lookup yields CDR1 SQVTM and CDR2 ANQGSEA. The CDR3 reads CSVELREGAFF. The CDR3 coding sequence is TGCAGCGTTGAACTGAGGGAAGGAGCTTTCTTT.

This sequence joins TRBV27 and TRBJ2-7; D is perhaps TRBD1 or TRBD2 (5 bases each). The CDR3 spans 16 residues. Trimming removed 0 bases at V and 3 bases at J, with 15 bases between. The germline V gene has CDR1 MNHEY and CDR2 SMNVEV (reference sequence). The CDR3 is CASSLSTGTVIYEQYF. The CDR3 nucleotides read TGTGCCAGCAGTTTATCCACGGGGACGGTGATCTACGAGCAGTACTTC.

The chain employs TRBV28 and TRBJ1-5; perhaps TRBD1 as D (5 bases). This CDR3 is built from 14 residues. Per the germline V gene, CDR1 is MDHEN and CDR2 is SYDVKM. The ends were cut back, 3 bases at V and 3 bases at J, with 9 bases in the middle. CDR3 residues: CASSFGGSNQPQHF. Here the CDR3 DNA reads TGTGCCAGCAGTTTCGGGGGTTCCAATCAGCCCCAGCATTTT.

The chain couples TRBV2 to TRBJ2-2; D is tentatively TRBD1 or TRBD2 (6 bases each). Deletions cut 5 bases from V and 6 bases from J, with 10 bases between. The germline gives CDR1 SNHLY, CDR2 FYNNEI. The CDR3 totals 13 residues. The chain's CDR3 is CASSSRGPGELFF. DNA for the CDR3: TGTGCCAGCAGTAGCCGGGGGCCCGGGGAGCTGTTTTTT.

CDR3 DNA sequence: TGTGCCAGCCTCTTACAGGGAAACACTGAAGCTTTCTTT. Translated: CASLLQGNTEAFF. J is TRBJ1-1 and V is TRBV19, with D possibly TRBD1 on 6 matching bases. The germline V gene has CDR1 LNHDA and CDR2 SQIVND (reference sequence). The CDR3 contains 13 residues. V lost 9 bases to trimming and J lost 2 bases, with 13 bases between them. Together with reference TRBV19 and TRBJ1-1, the CDR3 gives the full variable domain: DGGITQSPKYLFRKEGQNVTLSCEQNLNHDAMYWYRQDPGQGLRLIYYSQIVNDFQKGDIAEGYSVSREKKESFPLTVTSAQKNPTAFYLCASLLQGNTEAFFGQGTRLTVV.

The rearrangement joins TRBV7-9 to TRBJ2-7, with D possibly being TRBD2 (5 bases). The CDR3 loop spans 14 amino acids. Germline values: CDR1 SEHNR, CDR2 FQNEAQ (reference sequence). V lost 4 bases and J lost 3, with 13 bases in between. The CDR3 bases are TGTGCCAGCAGCTCCGCGGGTGAGATCTACGAGCAGTACTTC. Translated, it gives CASSSAGEIYEQYF.

The chain carries TRBV29-1 and TRBJ2-1; D gene unclear. This CDR3 region has 12 residues. The V gene's germline CDR1 is SQVTM and CDR2 ANQGSEA. V lost 7 bases to trimming and J lost 6 bases, with 13 bases between them. The CDR3 is CSAPGEFNEQFF. DNA for the CDR3: TGCAGCGCCCCGGGCGAGTTCAATGAGCAGTTCTTC.

The table lists this clone with a few counts. V gene TRBV13 combines with J gene TRBJ2-1; TRBD2 aligns across 7 bases. Losses at the gene ends were 5 bases for V and 4 bases for J; bases not matched to a gene: 11. The CDR3 runs to 16 residues. In germline, CDR1 is PRHDT, CDR2 FYEKMQ (reference sequence). The CDR3 DNA reads as TGTGCCAGCAGCGCGGCCGGGACTACTTCTTACAATGAGCAGTTCTTC. Translating it yields CASSAAGTTSYNEQFF.

A note on this clone: Other DNA sequences in the sample encode the same CDR3. Written as DNA, the CDR3 is TGCAGCGTTGCTGAGGGGGCCGGGGAGCTGTTTTTT. It codes for CSVAEGAGELFF. V gene TRBV29-1 combines with J gene TRBJ2-2; D perhaps matches TRBD1 (6 bases). This CDR3 is built from 12 residues. V was trimmed by 4 bases and J by 6 bases, leaving 9 bases between them. CDR1 and CDR2 (germline): SQVTM, ANQGSEA.

V usage is TRBV2 and J usage is TRBJ2-5; perhaps TRBD1 as D (5 bases). The germline gives CDR1 SNHLY, CDR2 FYNNEI. This CDR3 has 15 residues. V lost 3 bases to trimming and J lost 0 bases, with 11 bases between them. The CDR3 sequence is CASSDRPGNQETQYF. The CDR3 nucleotides read TGTGCCAGCAGTGATCGTCCAGGGAACCAAGAGACCCAGTACTTC.

The V and J genes are TRBV15 and TRBJ1-2; TRBD1 matches 7 bases. CDR1 LNHNV and CDR2 YYDKDF come from the germline V gene (reference sequence). The CDR3 covers 15 residues. V was pared by 0 bases and J by 6 bases, with 7 bases of the junction left unmatched. CDR3 DNA sequence: TGTGCCACCAGCAGAGACGTAGGGACAGCCGATGGCTACACCTTC. Encoded protein: CATSRDVGTADGYTF.

V gene TRBV28 combines with J gene TRBJ2-7; D is perhaps TRBD1 (6 bases). Between the trimmed V and J ends, which lost 5 bases and 4 bases, there was a span of 12 bases. Germline CDR1 MDHEN, CDR2 SYDVKM. The CDR3 sequence is 13 residues long. Written as DNA, the CDR3 is TGTGCCAGCAGTCCAACCCAGGGGTACGAGCAGTACTTC. Its translation is CASSPTQGYEQYF. The full variable domain, with the rest looked up from reference TRBV28 and TRBJ2-7, is DVKVTQSSRYLVKRTGEKVFLECVQDMDHENMFWYRQDPGLGLRLIYFSYDVKMKEKGDIPEGYSVSREKKERFSLILESASTNQTSMYLCASSPTQGYEQYFGPGTRLTVT.

The rearrangement joins TRBV11-2 to TRBJ1-2, with D perhaps TRBD1 (5 bases). V gave up 5 bases and J gave up 8 bases, with 15 bases separating them. Germline CDR1 SGHAT, CDR2 FQNNGV. This CDR3 has 13 amino acids. The CDR3 here is CASSRGTPLGYTF. DNA of the CDR3: TGTGCCAGCAGCCGGGGGACGCCCTTAGGCTACACCTTC.

J is TRBJ2-7 and V is TRBV7-9; 7 nucleotides match TRBD1. V shed 5 bases, J shed 6 bases, and the junction held 4 bases outside the gene matches. The CDR3 spans 12 residues. CDR1 is SEHNR, CDR2 FQNEAQ, per germline (reference sequence). CDR3 sequence: CASSQTGTEQYF. CDR3 nucleotide sequence: TGTGCCAGCAGCCAGACAGGGACCGAGCAGTACTTC.

The chain combines TRBV7-9 with TRBJ2-7; TRBD1 is a possible D gene (6 bases). The length of the CDR3 is 13 residues. The V gene lost 1 base and the J gene lost 10 bases, with 14 bases spanning the gap. The germline V gene has CDR1 SEHNR and CDR2 FQNEAQ (reference sequence). The CDR3: CASSLGTASPQYF. CDR3 DNA sequence: TGTGCCAGCAGCTTAGGGACAGCCAGCCCTCAGTACTTC.

V usage is TRBV5-6 and J usage is TRBJ2-7; D tentatively reads TRBD1 or TRBD2 (5 bases each). CDR1 SGHDT and CDR2 YYEEEE come from the germline V gene. The CDR3 contains 14 residues. Trimming stripped 3 bases from V and 3 bases from J, with 13 bases between. The CDR3 reads CASSSGASLYEQYF. The CDR3 coding sequence is TGTGCCAGCAGCTCCGGGGCCAGCCTCTACGAGCAGTACTTC.

This clone was seen only a few times. The chain joins TRBV29-1 to TRBJ1-3; D is unclear. Germline CDR1 reads SQVTM; CDR2 reads ANQGSEA. The CDR3 loop spans 12 amino acids. V shed 4 bases and J shed 1 base, with 5 bases lying between them. The CDR3 nucleotides read TGCAGCGTTGTGGTTTCTGGAAACACCATATATTTT. Its translation: CSVVVSGNTIYF.

The chain links TRBV4-1 to TRBJ2-2; 7 nucleotides line up with TRBD1. V lost 4 bases and J lost 2; bases outside the gene matches: 10. Germline V gene sequence: CDR1 MGHRA, CDR2 YSYEKL. The CDR3 length is 17 residues. The chain's CDR3 is CASSRATGPRNTGELFF. The CDR3 bases are TGCGCCAGCAGCCGGGCGACAGGGCCCCGAAACACCGGGGAGCTGTTTTTT.

The rearrangement links TRBV6-5 to TRBJ2-7, with D possibly being TRBD1 (6 bases). Germline values: CDR1 MNHEY, CDR2 SVGAGI. Trimming shortened V by 2 bases and J by 6 bases, and 17 bases separated the two germline ends. The CDR3 consists of 15 residues. This CDR3 reads CASSYGPGEYGEQYF. In DNA, the CDR3 is TGTGCCAGCAGTTACGGGCCAGGGGAATATGGCGAGCAGTACTTC.

Comment on this clone: Germline and junction disagree at one end, which may indicate a read error. This CDR3 is also generated by other DNA sequences in the sample. The V and J genes are TRBV11-2 and TRBJ2-1; TRBD2 aligns across 7 bases. CDR3 length: 13 amino acids. The germline CDR1 and CDR2 sequences are SGHAT and FQNNGV. DNA of the CDR3: TGCGCCAGCAGCGTTAGCGGGTACAATGAGCAGTTCTTC. It translates to CASSVSGYNEQFF.

V is TRBV9 and J is TRBJ1-2; D is perhaps TRBD1 (5 bases). Per the germline V gene, CDR1 is SGDLS and CDR2 is YYNGEE. The CDR3 covers 11 residues. V lost 6 bases, J lost 8 bases, and 11 bases lay in between. CDR3 protein: CASIGAEGYTF. The CDR3 coding sequence is TGTGCCAGCATCGGGGCCGAGGGCTACACCTTC.